These 22 T cell receptor beta chains came from one sample sequenced in a study of cytomegalovirus exposure and HLA in healthy donors. PCR amplification relied on 60 Vbeta primers (plus 13 Jbeta primers). The repertoire was sequenced with immunoSEQ multiplex PCR; TCRdb's copy has only in-frame clones and lacks some. The repertoire holds around 170,000 clones, with 81% as singletons. Sequencing was done on a sample of PBMCs. The receptor source for this set is a man aged 50 or older in good health and CMV-seropositive.

Of note for this clone: This CDR3 fails to terminate in the conserved phenylalanine or tryptophan, so it likely reflects a read error. The chain recombines TRBV6-1 with TRBJ1-5; D gene uncertain. V lost 7 bases to trimming and J lost 0 bases, with 7 bases between them. This CDR3 region has 13 residues. Germline CDR1 and CDR2: MNHNS and SASEGT. The CDR3 protein is CASTIDSNQPQHS. Here the CDR3 DNA reads TGTGCCAGCACAATAGATAGCAATCAGCCCCAGCATTCT.

The chain joins TRBV28 to TRBJ1-1, with a weak D call TRBD1 (6 bases). The CDR3 totals 14 residues. The V end was cut by 5 bases, the J end by 0 bases, with 10 bases between. Germline V gives CDR1 MDHEN, CDR2 SYDVKM. CDR3: CASSGQLVNTEAFF. CDR3 DNA: TGTGCCAGCAGTGGACAGCTGGTGAACACTGAAGCTTTCTTT.

The chain joins TRBV27 to TRBJ2-7; TRBD1 aligns across 9 bases. The V gene end was trimmed by 5 bases and the J gene end by 4 bases; junction bases not matched to a gene: 6. This CDR3 spans 14 amino acids. Germline lookup yields CDR1 MNHEY and CDR2 SMNVEV (reference sequence). CDR3 protein: CASSPGQGPYEQYF. CDR3 DNA: TGTGCCAGCAGTCCCGGACAGGGGCCTTACGAGCAGTACTTC.

The genes are TRBV25-1 and TRBJ1-2; D might be TRBD1 (5 bases). V gave up 3 bases and J gave up 3 bases, with 14 bases separating them. Germline V gives CDR1 MGHDK, CDR2 SYGVNS. This CDR3 contains 15 residues. Written as DNA, the CDR3 is TGTGCCAGCAGTGAGGGTCAGGGTGGCCACTATGGCTACACCTTC. Its protein is CASSEGQGGHYGYTF.

J is TRBJ2-1 and V is TRBV19, with 8 positions matching TRBD1. This CDR3 has 15 amino acids. V shed 5 bases and J 4 bases; nucleotides not matched to a gene: 7. Per germline, CDR1 LNHDA and CDR2 SQIVND (reference sequence). In DNA, the CDR3 is TGTGCCAGTAGTCCTCAGGGGGCTTTGTACAATGAGCAGTTCTTC. It yields the protein CASSPQGALYNEQFF.

This chain connects TRBV9 to TRBJ2-5; possible D gene TRBD1, 5 bases. CDR1 is SGDLS and CDR2 is YYNGEE in the germline V gene. Trimming left V 0 bases short and J 7 bases short, with 16 bases between. The CDR3 has 15 amino acids. This chain's CDR3 is CASSVGGLDKGTQYF. The CDR3 coding sequence is TGTGCCAGCAGCGTAGGGGGCCTGGATAAAGGGACCCAGTACTTC.

This sequence joins TRBV30 and TRBJ2-1; D gene unclear. The V and J ends lost 3 bases and 6 bases respectively, with 9 bases between them. The CDR3 is 12 amino acids. CDR1 is GTSNPN and CDR2 is SVGIG in the germline V gene (reference sequence). The CDR3 DNA is TGTGCCTGGAGCCCTTCGTTCAATGAGCAGTTCTTC. Translation: CAWSPSFNEQFF.

The chain is built from TRBV6-1 and TRBJ2-2, with 7 bases that match TRBD1. The CDR3 extends over 15 amino acids. In germline, CDR1 is MNHNS, CDR2 SASEGT. Unmatched junction bases numbered 5, after V lost 7 bases and J lost 0 bases. The CDR3 sequence: CASTLTGTNTGELFF. The CDR3 DNA sequence: TGTGCCAGCACCCTGACAGGGACGAACACCGGGGAGCTGTTTTTT.

The chain employs TRBV28 and TRBJ1-1; TRBD1 is a possible D gene (6 bases). The V end lost 5 bases, the J end lost 2 bases, and 12 bases lay between the germline ends. There are 14 residues in the CDR3. Germline CDR1 and CDR2: MDHEN and SYDVKM. In DNA form, the CDR3 reads TGTGCCAGCAGTCCATACAGGGAAAACACTGAAGCTTTCTTT. Translating gives CASSPYRENTEAFF.

V and J are TRBV7-2 and TRBJ1-3; TRBD1 aligns across 7 bases. Germline assignment: CDR1 SGHTA and CDR2 FQGNSA. J was trimmed by 0 bases and V by 5 bases; bases with no gene match: 13. The CDR3 spans 18 residues. CDR3 sequence: CASSKTYIGQASGNTIYF. The CDR3 DNA reads as TGTGCCAGCAGCAAGACCTACATCGGACAGGCCTCTGGAAACACCATATATTTT.

The J gene is TRBJ1-2, the V gene TRBV6-1, with unresolved D. Germline V gene data show CDR1 as MNHNS and CDR2 as SASEGT. There are 14 residues in the CDR3. V shed 1 base and J shed 3 bases, with 9 bases lying between them. The CDR3, as DNA: TGTGCCAGCAGTGAAGGGGCTGATCACTATGGCTACACCTTC. Translating gives CASSEGADHYGYTF.

The sample holds a few counts of this clone. V usage is TRBV5-1 and J usage is TRBJ1-2; D gene ambiguous. Looked up from germline, CDR1 is SGHRS and CDR2 is YFSETQ. The CDR3 is made up of 14 amino acids. V was trimmed by 4 bases and J by 1 base, leaving 11 bases between them. Here the CDR3 DNA reads TGCGCCAGCAGCCAGGAGGCTCTTAACTATGGCTACACCTTC. Translation gives CASSQEALNYGYTF.

The rearrangement links TRBV6-4 to TRBJ2-1, with 7 bases matching TRBD1. This CDR3 region has 16 residues. Germline V gives CDR1 MRHNA, CDR2 SNTAGT. Trimming cost V 0 bases and J 1 base; bases outside gene matches: 3. Here the CDR3 DNA reads TGTGCCAGCAGTGACTCGAGCAGGGGGTCCTACAATGAGCAGTTCTTC. Protein product: CASSDSSRGSYNEQFF.

This sequence joins TRBV6-6 and TRBJ2-7; 8 bases match TRBD1. With 5 bases clipped from V and 0 bases from J, the junction kept 9 bases outside the gene matches. The length of the CDR3 is 16 residues. Germline values: CDR1 MNHNY, CDR2 SVGAGI (reference sequence). The CDR3, as DNA: TGTGCCAGCAGTAAAACCGGGACAGGTACCTCCTACGAGCAGTACTTC. This sequence encodes CASSKTGTGTSYEQYF.

The chain combines TRBV6-5 with TRBJ2-3; maybe TRBD2 (6 bases). Trimming left V 5 bases short and J 6 bases short, with 12 bases between. Germline V gene data show CDR1 as MNHEY and CDR2 as SVGAGI. The CDR3 is 13 amino acids. CDR3 in amino acids: CASSPTREDTQYF. In DNA form, the CDR3 reads TGTGCCAGCAGTCCTACCCGGGAGGATACGCAGTATTTT.

The V call is TRBV4-2, the J call TRBJ2-1, with TRBD2 matching 12 bases. The CDR3 covers 16 residues. V lost 3 bases to trimming and J lost 4 bases; unmatched junction nucleotides: 4. CDR1 is LGHNA, CDR2 YNFKEQ, per germline. CDR3 sequence: CASSHPTSGGYNEQFF. The CDR3 region has the DNA TGTGCCAGCAGCCATCCCACTAGCGGGGGGTACAATGAGCAGTTCTTC.

The CDR3 DNA reads as TGTGCCAGCAGTCTAAGCGGATACCAAGAGACCCAGTACTTC. Translated, it gives CASSLSGYQETQYF. The gene calls are TRBV6-5 and TRBJ2-5, with a tentative D call TRBD2 (5 bases). V lost 5 bases and J lost 0, with 10 bases in between. Germline V gene data show CDR1 as MNHEY and CDR2 as SVGAGI. The CDR3 totals 14 residues.

The chain links TRBV19 to TRBJ1-5; a possible D gene is TRBD1 (6 bases). V shed 1 base and J shed 11 bases, with 12 bases lying between them. The CDR3 is 13 residues long. The germline gives CDR1 LNHDA, CDR2 SQIVND (reference sequence). The CDR3 loop is CASSIVGDMAQHF. The CDR3 coding sequence is TGTGCCAGTAGTATAGTCGGGGACATGGCCCAGCATTTT.

This chain uses TRBV5-5 with TRBJ1-1, with D hard to call. The V end was cut by 1 base, the J end by 3 bases, with 4 bases between. The CDR3 runs 12 residues. Germline CDR1 is SGHKS and CDR2 is YYEKEE (reference sequence). The CDR3 nucleotides are TGTGCCAGCAGCTTGCAGTACACTGAAGCTTTCTTT. It codes for CASSLQYTEAFF.

The chain joins TRBV5-6 to TRBJ2-5; weak D call: TRBD1 (5 bases). The CDR3 runs 16 residues. Trimming took 4 bases from V and 2 from J, leaving 18 bases between them. CDR1 and CDR2 from the germline V gene are SGHDT and YYEEEE. CDR3 sequence: CASSRGPVGAQETQYF. CDR3 coding DNA: TGTGCCAGCAGCCGTGGGCCGGTAGGGGCGCAAGAGACCCAGTACTTC.

The CDR3 is CASSSGNLAKNIQYF. Written as DNA, the CDR3 is TGTGCCAGCAGTTCCGGGAATCTAGCCAAAAACATTCAGTACTTC. J is TRBJ2-4 and V is TRBV28; possibly TRBD2 for D (5 bases). This CDR3 is built from 15 residues. The germline gives CDR1 MDHEN, CDR2 SYDVKM. V was pared by 4 bases and J by 0 bases, with 10 bases between.

V and J are TRBV7-3 and TRBJ2-5; TRBD2 aligns across 8 bases. V dropped 2 bases and J dropped 5; count of bases not matched to a gene: 10. CDR1 is SGHTA and CDR2 is FQGTGA in the germline V gene. The CDR3 is made up of 16 amino acids. The CDR3 DNA reads as TGTGCCAGCAGCTTACTTACGGGGGGGCCGGGGGAGACCCAGTACTTC. It translates to CASSLLTGGPGETQYF.